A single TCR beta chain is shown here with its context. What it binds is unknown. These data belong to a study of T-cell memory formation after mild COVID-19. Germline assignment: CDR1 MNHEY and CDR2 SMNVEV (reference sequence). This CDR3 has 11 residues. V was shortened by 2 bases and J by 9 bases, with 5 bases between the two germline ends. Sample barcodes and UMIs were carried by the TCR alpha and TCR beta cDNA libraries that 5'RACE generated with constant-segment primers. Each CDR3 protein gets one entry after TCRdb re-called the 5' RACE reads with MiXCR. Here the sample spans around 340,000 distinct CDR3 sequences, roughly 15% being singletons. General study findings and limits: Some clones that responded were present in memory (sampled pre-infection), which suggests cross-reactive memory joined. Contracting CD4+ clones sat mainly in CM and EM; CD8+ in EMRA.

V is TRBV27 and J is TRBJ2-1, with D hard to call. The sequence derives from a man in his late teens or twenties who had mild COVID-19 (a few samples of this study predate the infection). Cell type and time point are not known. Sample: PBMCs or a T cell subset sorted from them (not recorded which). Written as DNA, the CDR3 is TGTGCCAGCAGTTTAATGGGTGAGCAGTTCTTC. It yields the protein CASSLMGEQFF.